The 27 T cell receptor beta chains below were found in one sample sequenced in a study of blood T cell repertoires in COVID-19 (dated by TCRdb to the early 2020s). The library was obtained by the immunoSEQ multiplex PCR assay. As stored in TCRdb, this immuneACCESS dataset retains in-frame rearrangements with V and J assigned. A fraction of the clones does not appear; measured against another copy, unresolved V genes explain less than half of the discrepancy, and the remainder lacks a known reason. The sample table holds 150,000 to 200,000 clones, of which 83% were seen once. Roughly 2% of the sample comes from the top ten. Sample: peripheral blood. The receptors stem from a woman over 75 with acute or convalescent COVID-19.

This clone has just a few counts. The chain carries TRBV18 and TRBJ2-5; a weak D match, TRBD2 (5 bases). Trimming shortened V by 0 bases and J by 4 bases, and 9 bases separated the two germline ends. CDR3 length equals 14 residues. The germline V gene encodes CDR1 KGHSH and CDR2 LQKENI. CDR3 amino acids: CASSPPVAGETQYF. The CDR3 DNA reads TGTGCCAGCTCACCACCGGTTGCGGGAGAGACCCAGTACTTC.

This sequence joins TRBV29-1 and TRBJ2-3, with 8 bases fitting TRBD1. CDR1 is SQVTM, CDR2 ANQGSEA, per germline. The CDR3 loop spans 14 amino acids. The J segment lost 5 bases and the V segment lost 3 bases, leaving 7 bases of the junction unmatched. Written as DNA, the CDR3 is TGCAGCGTTGAGGGTGACAGGGGTAAAGATACGCAGTATTTT. As protein: CSVEGDRGKDTQYF.

The chain couples TRBV10-3 to TRBJ2-1; 7 bases are a match to TRBD2. Trimming at V came to 10 bases and at J to 4 bases, leaving 4 bases not matched to a gene. The germline V gene has CDR1 ENHRY and CDR2 SYGVKD. The CDR3 length is 12 residues. In DNA form, the CDR3 reads TGTGCCACAATTAGCGGGTACAATGAGCAGTTCTTC. It translates to CATISGYNEQFF.

The J gene is TRBJ1-4, the V gene TRBV5-4; D is unclear. Germline V gives CDR1 SGHNT, CDR2 YYREEE (reference sequence). The CDR3 runs 13 residues. V was clipped by 4 bases and J by 7 bases, with 11 bases between them. CDR3 region: CASSLSEAEKLFF. The DNA for the CDR3 is TGTGCCAGCAGCCTTTCTGAGGCTGAAAAACTGTTTTTT.

The rearrangement joins TRBV19 to TRBJ1-2, with D possibly being TRBD1 (5 bases). The CDR3 runs to 14 residues. CDR1 LNHDA and CDR2 SQIVND come from the germline V gene (reference sequence). Trimming removed 6 bases from V and 6 bases from J, with 17 bases in between. The CDR3 loop reads CASSPVPQVHGYTF. The CDR3 DNA follows: TGTGCCAGTAGCCCCGTTCCACAGGTCCATGGCTACACCTTC.

This clone appeared a few times. The V and J genes are TRBV6-5 and TRBJ2-2, with D tentatively TRBD2 (6 bases). V lost 8 bases and J 1 base, leaving 11 bases between the germline ends. The CDR3 runs to 14 residues. Germline-derived CDR1 and CDR2 are MNHEY and SVGAGI. The CDR3 is CASSLALNTGELFF. CDR3 nucleotides: TGTGCCAGCTCTCTAGCGCTGAACACCGGGGAGCTGTTTTTT.

The genes are TRBV9 and TRBJ1-2; D gene uncertain. The CDR3 has 14 amino acids. V was trimmed by 4 bases and J by 3 bases, leaving 13 bases between them. CDR1 and CDR2 (germline): SGDLS, YYNGEE. CDR3 bases: TGTGCCAGCAGCCTCGGTCCCCAAGACTATGGCTACACCTTC. Its protein is CASSLGPQDYGYTF.

This clone was seen more than once but under ten times. The V and J genes are TRBV7-2 and TRBJ2-7, with D possibly matching TRBD1 (5 bases). Germline CDR1 and CDR2: SGHTA and FQGNSA. Trimming left V 5 bases short and J 9 bases short, with 17 bases between. The CDR3 spans 13 residues. The CDR3 DNA follows: TGTGCCAGCAGCCCCATCCCCCAGGGCGCGCAGTACTTC. It codes for CASSPIPQGAQYF.

The CDR3 spells CASSFSGRGVNNSPLHF. The CDR3 nucleotides are TGTGCCAGCAGTTTTTCTGGTCGGGGGGTGAATAATTCACCCCTCCACTTT. The V and J genes are TRBV27 and TRBJ1-6; a possible D gene is TRBD1 (5 bases). Germline CDR1 is MNHEY and CDR2 is SMNVEV (reference sequence). The germline V and J ends were trimmed by 3 bases and 5 bases, with 17 bases remaining between them. CDR3 size: 17 residues.

The CDR3 reads CASSQGHGQPQHF. CDR3 nucleotides: TGTGCCAGCAGCCAAGGGCACGGGCAGCCCCAGCATTTT. The chain has TRBV3-1 (or the pseudogene TRBV3-2) and TRBJ1-5, with unresolved D. The CDR3 sequence is 13 residues long. Germline V lookup: CDR1 LGHDT, CDR2 YNNKEL (reference sequence). Trimming pared 1 base from V and 7 bases from J, leaving 8 bases between.

In its sample, this clone was seen once. The chain uses TRBV12-3 or TRBV12-4 and TRBJ1-1; D unresolved. V lost 3 bases to trimming and J lost 8 bases, with 13 bases between them. The CDR3 is 13 residues long. CDR3 sequence: CASSFGRHLEAFF. The CDR3 DNA is TGTGCCAGCAGTTTCGGTCGTCACCTCGAAGCTTTCTTT.

The gene calls are TRBV30 and TRBJ2-7; possibly TRBD1 for D (6 bases). V lost 5 bases and J lost 1, with 9 bases in between. The CDR3 extends over 12 amino acids. Germline V gives CDR1 GTSNPN, CDR2 SVGIG (reference sequence). In DNA, the CDR3 is TGTGCCTGGGGGACATTTTCCTACGAGCAGTACTTC. Translated: CAWGTFSYEQYF.

This sequence joins TRBV15 and TRBJ1-4; 8 bases are shared with TRBD1. The CDR3 runs to 16 residues. Germline lookup yields CDR1 LNHNV and CDR2 YYDKDF (reference sequence). Trimming at V came to 3 bases and at J to 8 bases, leaving 11 bases not matched to a gene. CDR3 loop: CATSRDREISREKLFF. CDR3 DNA sequence: TGTGCCACCAGCAGGGACAGGGAGATAAGTCGCGAAAAACTGTTTTTT.

The CDR3 region has the DNA TGTGCCAGTAATCCGGACAGAAGTCACTATGGCTACACCTTC. Translating gives CASNPDRSHYGYTF. This chain connects TRBV19 to TRBJ1-2; tentative D call: TRBD1 (6 bases). The CDR3 totals 14 residues. Germline CDR1 LNHDA, CDR2 SQIVND (reference sequence). V lost 7 bases to trimming and J lost 3 bases, with 15 bases between them. Filled out from reference TRBV19 and TRBJ1-2, the complete variable domain reads DGGITQSPKYLFRKEGQNVTLSCEQNLNHDAMYWYRQDPGQGLRLIYYSQIVNDFQKGDIAEGYSVSREKKESFPLTVTSAQKNPTAFYLCASNPDRSHYGYTFGSGTRLTVV.

The CDR3 DNA follows: TGTGCCTCCCGGGGAAGGTGGACAGATACGCAGTATTTT. As protein: CASRGRWTDTQYF. The chain links TRBV5-6 to TRBJ2-3; a possible D gene is TRBD2 (5 bases). The CDR3 runs to 13 residues. V was pared by 10 bases and J by 3 bases, with 15 bases between. CDR1 and CDR2 (germline): SGHDT, YYEEEE.

V and J are TRBV2 and TRBJ1-2; D might be TRBD1 (5 bases). V was shortened by 3 bases and J by 8 bases, with 13 bases between the two germline ends. CDR3 length: 13 residues. The germline gives CDR1 SNHLY, CDR2 FYNNEI. Here the CDR3 reads CASSEFRVDGYTF. The DNA of the CDR3 is TGTGCCAGCAGTGAGTTCAGGGTCGACGGCTACACCTTC.

The rearrangement links TRBV2 to TRBJ2-1, with 11 bases that match TRBD1. V was clipped by 5 bases and J by 7 bases; unmatched bases: 7. This CDR3 comprises 15 residues. CDR1 is SNHLY, CDR2 FYNNEI, per germline. The DNA of the CDR3 is TGTGCCAGCAGTCCGGGACAGGGGGTAGGAAATGAGCAGTTCTTC. Its protein product is CASSPGQGVGNEQFF.

The chain is built from TRBV18 and TRBJ2-7, with 7 nucleotides matching TRBD2. Germline values: CDR1 KGHSH, CDR2 LQKENI. The trim removed 0 bases at V and 3 bases at J, leaving 8 bases unmatched. The CDR3 consists of 16 residues. The CDR3, as DNA: TGTGCCAGCTCACCACCGGGGGGGGTTTCGGGCTACGAGCAGTACTTC. This sequence encodes CASSPPGGVSGYEQYF.

The J gene is TRBJ1-2, the V gene TRBV9; 7 positions match TRBD1. The CDR3 runs to 13 residues. V dropped 4 bases and J dropped 7; count of bases not matched to a gene: 7. Germline assignment: CDR1 SGDLS and CDR2 YYNGEE. Here the CDR3 reads CASSRDRVSGYTF. CDR3 coding DNA: TGTGCCAGCAGCAGAGACAGGGTTAGTGGCTACACCTTC.

Notes on this clone: The DNA is omitted, as the CDR3 cannot be located on it reliably, and the CDR3 follows TCRdb's listing. CDR3 in amino acids: CASSSTSGHNYEQYF. The chain links TRBV5-5 to TRBJ2-7; the table gives TRBD1 as D, unverified against the DNA. Germline V gene sequence: CDR1 SGHKS, CDR2 YYEKEE (reference sequence). The CDR3 is 15 amino acids in total, end residues counted.

The V and J genes are TRBV11-3 and TRBJ2-3; D gene uncertain. Looked up from germline, CDR1 is SGHNT and CDR2 is YENEEA. The CDR3 extends over 13 amino acids. Trimming left V 1 base short and J 6 bases short, with 8 bases between. CDR3 residues: CASSLVASDTQYF. For the CDR3, the DNA is TGTGCCAGCAGCTTAGTAGCTTCGGATACGCAGTATTTT.

The rearrangement uses TRBV11-1 and TRBJ1-1, with D possibly being TRBD1 (5 bases). CDR1 and CDR2 from the germline V gene are SGHAT and FQDESV (reference sequence). This CDR3 has 13 residues. V was cut by 2 bases and J by 6 bases, with 10 bases left in between. This CDR3 is CASSLPTDPEAFF. In nucleotides, the CDR3 is TGTGCCAGCAGCTTACCGACAGACCCTGAAGCTTTCTTT.

V usage is TRBV28 and J usage is TRBJ2-2; 10 bases are a match to TRBD1. The CDR3 contains 16 residues. CDR1 is MDHEN, CDR2 SYDVKM, per germline. With V trimmed by 5 bases and J by 7 bases, 10 bases remained unmatched. CDR3 amino acids: CASSPSLGQGVGELFF. CDR3 coding DNA: TGTGCCAGCAGTCCCTCATTAGGACAGGGGGTCGGGGAGCTGTTTTTT.

V usage is TRBV6-5 and J usage is TRBJ1-3; D is unresolved. The CDR3 totals 11 residues. Germline assignment: CDR1 MNHEY and CDR2 SVGAGI. V dropped 8 bases and J dropped 4 bases, with 6 bases sitting between them. CDR3 loop: CASGRGNTIYF. The CDR3 nucleotides read TGTGCCAGCGGCAGGGGAAACACCATATATTTT.

This chain joins TRBV30 and TRBJ2-2; D unresolved. Trimming shortened V by 0 bases and J by 6 bases, and 5 bases separated the two germline ends. CDR3 length equals 12 residues. Germline V CDR1 and CDR2: GTSNPN, SVGIG (reference sequence). DNA for the CDR3: TGTGCCTGGAGTGTATTAGCCGGGGAGCTGTTTTTT. As protein: CAWSVLAGELFF.

The CDR3 spells CASSSGLGGDTQYF. The CDR3 DNA follows: TGTGCCAGCAGCTCGGGACTAGGGGGAGATACGCAGTATTTT. The chain is built from TRBV7-3 and TRBJ2-3; TRBD2 matches 8 bases. Unmatched junction bases numbered 5, after V lost 4 bases and J lost 5 bases. Germline CDR1 and CDR2: SGHTA and FQGTGA. CDR3 length: 14 amino acids.

This clone was counted once. V is TRBV4-3 and J is TRBJ1-2; tentative D call: TRBD1 (5 bases). This CDR3 has 16 residues. V lost 0 bases to trimming and J lost 4 bases, with 15 bases between them. Germline V gives CDR1 LGHNA, CDR2 YSLEER. CDR3 sequence: CASSQDTGGDGYGYTF. CDR3 nucleotides: TGCGCCAGCAGCCAAGATACGGGGGGAGACGGCTATGGCTACACCTTC.